The next 17 T cell receptor beta chains were all read from a single sample in a study of T cells after posttransplantation cyclophosphamide. The table came from immunoSEQ multiplex PCR; TCRdb's copy has only in-frame clones and leaves some out. The profile covers 15,000 to 20,000 clones, with 77% appearing a single time and under 35% taken by the ten largest. A marrow graft followed busulfan-fludarabine conditioning, with cyclophosphamide on days +3 and +4. Material: CD8+ T cells sorted from PBMCs, obtained 1903 days after a stem cell transplant with posttransplant cyclophosphamide. The receptors shown here come from a female patient aged 35 to 55 who received an allogeneic stem cell transplant from a related donor, was CMV-positive, and had no GVHD. These T cells may partly come from the graft donor.

The chain recombines TRBV7-4 with TRBJ1-5; D not certain. Looked up from germline, CDR1 is SGHVT and CDR2 is SQSDAQ. CDR3 length equals 15 residues. V lost 2 bases to trimming and J lost 4 bases, with 12 bases between them. The CDR3 region has the DNA TGTGCCAGCAGCTTAAAAACTGTAGCGAATCAGCCCCAGCATTTT. Protein sequence: CASSLKTVANQPQHF. The whole variable domain, filled in from reference TRBV7-4 and TRBJ1-5, reads GAGVSQSPRYKVAKRGRDVALRCDSISGHVTLYWYRQTLGQGSEVLTYSQSDAQRDKSGRPSGRFSAERPERSVSTLKIQRTEQGDSAVYLCASSLKTVANQPQHFGDGTRLSIL.

The chain carries TRBV7-9 and TRBJ2-7; maybe TRBD1 (5 bases). This CDR3 is 12 amino acids long. Germline V gives CDR1 SEHNR, CDR2 FQNEAQ (reference sequence). Trimming left V 5 bases short and J 6 bases short, with 11 bases between. The CDR3 protein is CASSMDIPEQYF. DNA for the CDR3: TGTGCCAGCAGCATGGACATCCCCGAGCAGTACTTC.

The CDR3 here is CASSNPTSGGASYNEQFF. The DNA for the CDR3 is TGTGCCAGCAGCAACCCGACTAGCGGGGGGGCCTCCTACAATGAGCAGTTCTTC. This chain uses TRBV4-2 with TRBJ2-1; 14 nucleotides match TRBD2. This CDR3 is 18 amino acids long. The germline CDR1 and CDR2 sequences are LGHNA and YNFKEQ. Germline trimming cut 5 bases from V and 0 bases from J; bases unmatched to any gene: 6.

The rearrangement uses TRBV15 and TRBJ2-2, with 7 bases fitting TRBD1. The CDR3 is 16 residues long. CDR1 LNHNV and CDR2 YYDKDF come from the germline V gene (reference sequence). V shed 3 bases, J shed 4 bases, and the junction held 8 bases outside the gene matches. CDR3 sequence: CATSRGGQVGTGELFF. The CDR3 DNA sequence: TGTGCCACCAGCAGGGGCGGACAGGTAGGCACCGGGGAGCTGTTTTTT. Variable domain in full (rest from reference TRBV15 and TRBJ2-2): DAMVIQNPRYQVTQFGKPVTLSCSQTLNHNVMYWYQQKSSQAPKLLFHYYDKDFNNEADTPDNFQSRRPNTSFCFLDIRSPGLGDTAMYLCATSRGGQVGTGELFFGEGSRLTVL.

The V gene is TRBV7-6, the J gene TRBJ2-1; perhaps TRBD2 as D (5 bases). The germline V and J ends were trimmed by 2 bases and 1 base, with 6 bases remaining between them. This CDR3 region has 14 residues. CDR1 and CDR2 (germline): SGHVS, FNYEAQ. This chain's CDR3 is CASSLSGSYNEQFF. The CDR3 bases are TGTGCCAGCAGCTTAAGCGGATCCTACAATGAGCAGTTCTTC. Based on the CDR3 plus reference TRBV7-6 and TRBJ2-1, the full variable domain is GAGVSQSPRYKVTKRGQDVALRCDPISGHVSLYWYRQALGQGPEFLTYFNYEAQQDKSGLPNDRFSAERPEGSISTLTIQRTEQRDSAMYRCASSLSGSYNEQFFGPGTRLTVL.

This chain links TRBV29-1 with TRBJ2-7, with 8 bases lining up with TRBD2. V lost 3 bases, J lost 2 bases, and 6 bases stayed unmatched. This CDR3 is 14 amino acids long. In germline, CDR1 is SQVTM, CDR2 ANQGSEA. The CDR3 protein is CSVERRGEPYEQYF. The CDR3 coding sequence is TGCAGCGTTGAGAGGCGGGGGGAACCCTACGAGCAGTACTTC.

V and J are TRBV28 and TRBJ2-2, with 8 bases aligning to TRBD1. V was clipped by 5 bases and J by 4 bases; unmatched bases: 6. The germline gives CDR1 MDHEN, CDR2 SYDVKM. This CDR3 has 15 residues. In DNA form, the CDR3 reads TGTGCCAGCAGTCCGAGGGACAGGTCCACCGGGGAGCTGTTTTTT. Translated: CASSPRDRSTGELFF.

The CDR3: CASNAGYSYNEQFF. CDR3 nucleotide sequence: TGTGCTAGTAATGCGGGGTACTCCTACAATGAGCAGTTCTTC. V and J are TRBV12-5 and TRBJ2-1; tentatively, D is TRBD2 (6 bases). Trimming removed 8 bases at V and 0 bases at J, with 11 bases between. This CDR3 has 14 residues. CDR1 and CDR2 from the germline V gene are LGHNT and FRNRAP.

The CDR3 is CASSLSGYEQYF. Here the CDR3 DNA reads TGTGCCAGCAGCTTATCGGGATACGAGCAGTACTTC. V and J are TRBV7-6 and TRBJ2-7; perhaps TRBD2 as D (5 bases). CDR1 SGHVS and CDR2 FNYEAQ come from the germline V gene. The V end lost 2 bases, the J end lost 4 bases, and 6 bases lay between the germline ends. This CDR3 is 12 amino acids long. Supplemented by reference TRBV7-6 and TRBJ2-7, the full variable domain reads GAGVSQSPRYKVTKRGQDVALRCDPISGHVSLYWYRQALGQGPEFLTYFNYEAQQDKSGLPNDRFSAERPEGSISTLTIQRTEQRDSAMYRCASSLSGYEQYFGPGTRLTVT.

The rearrangement uses TRBV9 and TRBJ2-7; 8 bases are a match to TRBD1. After removal of 0 bases from V and 5 bases from J, the junction contained 7 bases not matched to a gene. Germline values: CDR1 SGDLS, CDR2 YYNGEE. The CDR3 length is 15 residues. CDR3 in amino acids: CASSVAGGAGDEQYF. The CDR3 DNA follows: TGTGCCAGCAGCGTAGCAGGGGGCGCCGGTGACGAGCAGTACTTC.

Only a few counts were recorded for this clone. Here the CDR3 DNA reads TGTGCCAGCAAAGAGGGACAGGTTGTACAAGAGACCCAGTACTTC. Translated, it gives CASKEGQVVQETQYF. This sequence joins TRBV11-1 and TRBJ2-5; 8 positions match TRBD1. The junction had 9 bases not matched to a gene; V was cut back by 7 bases and J by 2 bases. CDR3 length: 15 amino acids. Germline V CDR1 and CDR2: SGHAT, FQDESV (reference sequence).

The rearrangement links TRBV5-4 to TRBJ2-5; perhaps TRBD1 as D (5 bases). The CDR3 extends over 17 amino acids. The germline V and J ends were trimmed by 3 bases and 3 bases, with 21 bases remaining between them. Germline values: CDR1 SGHNT, CDR2 YYREEE (reference sequence). The CDR3 loop is CASSSETVRVSEETQYF. CDR3 in DNA: TGTGCCAGCAGCTCTGAGACGGTCAGGGTGAGCGAAGAGACCCAGTACTTC.

The V call is TRBV28, the J call TRBJ2-5, with TRBD2 identical over 7 bases. CDR1 and CDR2 from the germline V gene are MDHEN and SYDVKM. The CDR3 length is 14 residues. J lost 4 bases, V lost 2 bases, and 4 bases had no gene match. DNA for the CDR3: TGTGCCAGCAGTTTAGCGGGGGAGGCAGAGACCCAGTACTTC. It is translated as CASSLAGEAETQYF.

The V and J genes are TRBV11-3 and TRBJ2-1; D is possibly TRBD2 (6 bases). V lost 1 base and J 7 bases, leaving 11 bases between the germline ends. This CDR3 region has 14 residues. Germline CDR1 reads SGHNT; CDR2 reads YENEEA. This CDR3 reads CASSLGRGVNEQFF. DNA of the CDR3: TGTGCCAGCAGCTTAGGGAGGGGCGTAAATGAGCAGTTCTTC.

The chain uses TRBV4-1 and TRBJ1-6, with TRBD1 matching over 7 bases. V trimming: 2 bases; J trimming: 5 bases; junction bases outside the gene matches: 3. Germline values: CDR1 MGHRA, CDR2 YSYEKL. This CDR3 is 15 amino acids long. As DNA, the CDR3 is TGCGCCAGCAGCCAATGGACAGGAAATAATTCACCCCTCCACTTT. This sequence encodes CASSQWTGNNSPLHF.

This clone was seen a single time. J is TRBJ2-4 and V is TRBV7-9; 9 bases agree with TRBD1. The CDR3 has 15 residues. V lost 0 bases and J lost 6; bases outside the gene matches: 3. The germline V gene encodes CDR1 SEHNR and CDR2 FQNEAQ (reference sequence). CDR3 loop: CASSLAGQGRNIQYF. DNA for the CDR3: TGTGCCAGCAGCTTAGCGGGACAGGGTAGAAACATTCAGTACTTC.

The chain is built from TRBV19 and TRBJ2-1, with TRBD2 matching 10 bases. The CDR3 totals 17 residues. Looked up from germline, CDR1 is LNHDA and CDR2 is SQIVND (reference sequence). Unmatched junction bases numbered 6, after V lost 4 bases and J lost 0 bases. The CDR3 DNA reads TGTGCCAGTAGTACCGGACTAGCGGCACCCTCCTACAATGAGCAGTTCTTC. Its protein is CASSTGLAAPSYNEQFF.